The clone carrying this T cell receptor (beta chain) was found a few times. Its matching antigen is unknown. The V and J ends lost 6 bases and 14 bases, in that order; junction bases with no gene match: 12. The CDR3 loop spans 12 amino acids. The germline gives CDR1 DFQATT, CDR2 SNEGSKA (reference sequence). The data derive from a study of CD8 T cells in ankylosing spondylitis. TCRdb reanalysed the 5' RACE reads using MiXCR and keeps one entry per CDR3 protein. The table has more than 650,000 distinct CDR3 sequences, approximately 12% seen once. Study outcomes and limitations: A motif in TCR beta, a set of 8 or 9 highly homologous variants, appeared characteristic of ankylosing spondylitis blood. Reported data indicate significant enrichment of disease-linked clones within matched ankylosing spondylitis synovial fluid.

Input material: blood, either unsorted or a sorted T cell fraction (not recorded which). The TCR comes from a male donor with ankylosing spondylitis. The rearrangement uses TRBV20-1 and TRBJ2-1; 8 bases line up with TRBD2. Here the CDR3 DNA reads TGCAGTGCCGCGGGGGGCCTCCCCTTAGAGTTCTTC. It is translated as CSAAGGLPLEFF.